The 32 T cell receptor beta chains below come from one sample, sequenced in a study of T cell responses to AZD1222 COVID-19 vaccine. Sequencing used immunoSEQ multiplex PCR; TCRdb keeps in-frame clones, though not all of them. The sample lists 150,000 to 200,000 clones, 85% to 90% seen once, with 5% to 7% in the top ten. The sequences come from peripheral blood, collected on day 0 of AZD1222 vaccination. These receptors all stem from an adult in good health.

This rearrangement joins TRBV4-3 to TRBJ1-4, with a possible D match to TRBD1 (5 bases). The germline V gene encodes CDR1 LGHNA and CDR2 YSLEER. V was shortened by 3 bases and J by 4 bases, with 12 bases between the two germline ends. This CDR3 has 15 amino acids. Here the CDR3 reads CASSQRGRDNEKLFF. DNA for the CDR3: TGCGCCAGCAGCCAGCGAGGCAGGGATAATGAAAAACTGTTTTTT.

The chain couples TRBV30 to TRBJ2-2; D unresolved. Trimming stripped 1 base from V and 1 base from J, with 7 bases between. This CDR3 is 14 amino acids long. Germline-derived CDR1 and CDR2 are GTSNPN and SVGIG (reference sequence). The DNA of the CDR3 is TGTGCCTGGAGTGGGACCTTGAACACCGGGGAGCTGTTTTTT. Amino acid sequence: CAWSGTLNTGELFF.

This clone has just one count. The genes are TRBV7-8 and TRBJ1-5, with 7 bases lining up with TRBD1. Per germline, CDR1 SGHVS and CDR2 FQNEAQ. This CDR3 comprises 14 residues. The J segment lost 7 bases and the V segment lost 5 bases, leaving 8 bases of the junction unmatched. CDR3 region: CASSLDRVGQPQHF. In nucleotides, the CDR3 is TGTGCCAGCAGCCTCGACAGGGTCGGACAGCCCCAGCATTTT.

The gene calls are TRBV29-1 and TRBJ2-3; TRBD2 might be the D (5 bases). This CDR3 region has 13 residues. Trimming took 4 bases from V and 0 from J, leaving 8 bases between them. Germline values: CDR1 SQVTM, CDR2 ANQGSEA. For the CDR3, the DNA is TGCAGCGTTGTAGGCGGGAGCACAGATACGCAGTATTTT. Protein sequence: CSVVGGSTDTQYF.

This chain connects TRBV19 to TRBJ2-3, with 11 bases fitting TRBD1. The CDR3 extends over 16 amino acids. Losses at the gene ends were 5 bases for V and 6 bases for J; bases not matched to a gene: 10. From germline, CDR1 is LNHDA and CDR2 SQIVND (reference sequence). The CDR3 nucleotides read TGTGCCAGTAGTGGGTGGACAGGGGGCGCGGGGGATACGCAGTATTTT. The encoded protein is CASSGWTGGAGDTQYF.

DNA for the CDR3: TGTGCCAGCAGCCTCCTGTCGGGCTCTCCAAACTCTGGGGCCAACGTCCTGACTTTC. Translating it yields CASSLLSGSPNSGANVLTF. V gene TRBV7-9 combines with J gene TRBJ2-6; D remains ambiguous. The CDR3 consists of 19 residues. CDR1 is SEHNR, CDR2 FQNEAQ, per germline (reference sequence). The V gene lost 5 bases and the J gene lost 0 bases, with 20 bases spanning the gap.

The rearrangement uses TRBV28 and TRBJ1-2; possible D gene TRBD1, 5 bases. The V end lost 3 bases, the J end lost 1 base, and 9 bases lay between the germline ends. This CDR3 contains 14 residues. CDR1 and CDR2 from the germline V gene are MDHEN and SYDVKM. CDR3 bases: TGTGCCAGCAGTTTGACAGACATTAACTATGGCTACACCTTC. It encodes CASSLTDINYGYTF.

This clone was observed a single time. The CDR3 sequence is CASSQDRDGQETQYF. CDR3 DNA sequence: TGTGCCAGCAGCCAAGATCGAGACGGACAAGAGACCCAGTACTTC. This rearrangement joins TRBV4-2 to TRBJ2-5; D not certain. CDR3 length equals 15 residues. The V end lost 0 bases, the J end lost 2 bases, and 10 bases lay between the germline ends. The germline CDR1 and CDR2 sequences are LGHNA and YNFKEQ.

The chain links TRBV7-2 to TRBJ2-5, with D possibly being TRBD2 (5 bases). The germline V gene encodes CDR1 SGHTA and CDR2 FQGNSA. The CDR3 runs 15 residues. Trimming pared 5 bases from V and 4 bases from J, leaving 17 bases between. DNA for the CDR3: TGTGCCAGCAGCCCCACGGTCCGGGCGGGAGAGACCCAGTACTTC. This sequence encodes CASSPTVRAGETQYF.

This chain links TRBV5-5 with TRBJ2-3, with 8 bases that match TRBD1. The CDR3 is made up of 17 amino acids. Germline V CDR1 and CDR2: SGHKS, YYEKEE (reference sequence). Trimming at V came to 2 bases and at J to 5 bases, leaving 13 bases not matched to a gene. CDR3 bases: TGTGCCAGCAGCTTCGATCCCGCATCAGGGGGCGAAGATACGCAGTATTTT. Its translation is CASSFDPASGGEDTQYF.

The chain employs TRBV3-1 (or the pseudogene TRBV3-2) and TRBJ1-2; D uncertain. The CDR3 has 12 residues. V was clipped by 8 bases and J by 5 bases, with 12 bases between them. Germline V gene lookup returns CDR1 LGHDT and CDR2 YNNKEL (reference sequence). CDR3 residues: CASPRREYGYTF. The CDR3 nucleotides are TGTGCCAGCCCTCGGAGAGAATATGGCTACACCTTC.

This clone is a singleton in its sample. The chain recombines TRBV7-6 with TRBJ2-2, with TRBD2 identical over 12 bases. The V segment lost 6 bases and the J segment 7 bases; nucleotides outside the gene matches: 6. This CDR3 region has 15 residues. Germline loops: CDR1 SGHVS, CDR2 FNYEAQ. The CDR3 spells CASRRTSGKVGELFF. CDR3 DNA sequence: TGTGCCAGCAGAAGGACTAGCGGGAAAGTCGGGGAGCTGTTTTTT.

The V and J genes are TRBV11-3 and TRBJ2-5; 7 bases align to TRBD2. The germline V gene has CDR1 SGHNT and CDR2 YENEEA. This CDR3 region has 16 residues. The ends lost 5 bases at V and 1 base at J; junction bases unmatched: 10. In nucleotides, the CDR3 is TGTGCCAGCAGCCCCGGAGGGAGGGGTTCCCAAGAGACCCAGTACTTC. The encoded protein is CASSPGGRGSQETQYF.

This clone was seen just once. The chain employs TRBV3-1 (or the pseudogene TRBV3-2) and TRBJ1-5; TRBD1 matches at 11 bases. After removal of 2 bases from V and 5 bases from J, the junction contained 8 bases not matched to a gene. Germline CDR1 and CDR2: LGHDT and YNNKEL (reference sequence). This CDR3 region has 17 residues. CDR3 residues: CASSQNLPGQGDQPQHF. The CDR3 DNA is TGTGCCAGCAGCCAAAACCTACCGGGACAGGGGGATCAGCCCCAGCATTTT.

The rearrangement joins TRBV3-1 (or the pseudogene TRBV3-2) to TRBJ1-5; TRBD1 might be the D (6 bases). V lost 0 bases and J lost 4, with 13 bases in between. The CDR3 contains 16 residues. Germline V CDR1 and CDR2: LGHDT, YNNKEL (reference sequence). The DNA for the CDR3 is TGTGCCAGCAGCCAAGAGTCGGGGGCAGGGAATCAGCCCCAGCATTTT. This translates into CASSQESGAGNQPQHF.

V gene TRBV12-3 or TRBV12-4 combines with J gene TRBJ2-5; D unclear. V shed 3 bases and J shed 4 bases, with 9 bases lying between them. CDR3 length equals 13 residues. Here the CDR3 DNA reads TGTGCCAGCAGTTTCGATGGGGTAGAGACCCAGTACTTC. The encoded protein is CASSFDGVETQYF.

The chain employs TRBV5-4 and TRBJ2-1; TRBD2 matches 9 bases. The V gene's germline CDR1 is SGHNT and CDR2 YYREEE (reference sequence). This CDR3 has 15 residues. V lost 2 bases to trimming and J lost 9 bases; unmatched junction nucleotides: 9. CDR3 protein: CASSLTASGVTEQFF. CDR3 sequence (DNA): TGTGCCAGCAGCTTAACGGCTAGCGGGGTCACTGAGCAGTTCTTC.

J is TRBJ2-1 and V is TRBV3-1 (or the pseudogene TRBV3-2), with D possibly TRBD2 on 6 matching bases. Germline loops: CDR1 LGHDT, CDR2 YNNKEL (reference sequence). V lost 1 base, J lost 4 bases, and 17 bases lay in between. The CDR3 loop spans 17 amino acids. CDR3 nucleotides: TGTGCCAGCAGCCAAGGGATAGTAAGCGGGTCATACAATGAGCAGTTCTTC. It is translated as CASSQGIVSGSYNEQFF.

V and J are TRBV7-2 and TRBJ2-1; weak D call: TRBD2 (6 bases). Trimming left V 5 bases short and J 8 bases short, with 19 bases between. The germline gives CDR1 SGHTA, CDR2 FQGNSA. The CDR3 sequence is 15 residues long. The CDR3 spells CASSNLANKGDEQFF. The CDR3 region has the DNA TGTGCCAGCAGCAATCTAGCGAATAAGGGAGATGAGCAGTTCTTC.

The chain employs TRBV2 and TRBJ2-5, with 16 positions matching TRBD2. Germline CDR1 reads SNHLY; CDR2 reads FYNNEI. Trimming at V came to 6 bases and at J to 4 bases, leaving 5 bases not matched to a gene. The CDR3 is made up of 16 amino acids. In nucleotides, the CDR3 is TGTGCCAGCAGATCGGGACTAGCGGGGGGGTTAGAGACCCAGTACTTC. Translation gives CASRSGLAGGLETQYF.

J is TRBJ2-7 and V is TRBV19; no clear D. V dropped 4 bases and J dropped 2 bases, with 9 bases sitting between them. There are 13 residues in the CDR3. CDR1 and CDR2 from the germline V gene are LNHDA and SQIVND (reference sequence). CDR3 protein: CASSTARAYEQYF. CDR3 DNA sequence: TGTGCCAGTAGTACTGCCCGAGCCTACGAGCAGTACTTC.

J is TRBJ2-7 and V is TRBV28, with D possibly called TRBD1 or TRBD2 (5 bases each). The V end was cut by 6 bases, the J end by 2 bases, with 14 bases between. This CDR3 contains 14 residues. CDR1 and CDR2 (germline): MDHEN, SYDVKM. The chain's CDR3 is CASSPGLFPYEQYF. In nucleotides, the CDR3 is TGTGCCAGCAGCCCGGGGCTCTTCCCCTACGAGCAGTACTTC.

Written as DNA, the CDR3 is TGCGCCAGCAGCCAAGGGGATTTTCTGGGAACCAACTATGGCTACACCTTC. It yields the protein CASSQGDFLGTNYGYTF. J is TRBJ1-2 and V is TRBV4-1; no clear D. Germline CDR1 and CDR2: MGHRA and YSYEKL. V gave up 1 base and J gave up 2 bases, with 17 bases separating them. The CDR3 is made up of 17 amino acids.

The rearrangement links TRBV3-1 (or the pseudogene TRBV3-2) to TRBJ2-3, with D maybe TRBD1 (6 bases). The CDR3 runs to 14 residues. Per the germline V gene, CDR1 is LGHDT and CDR2 is YNNKEL (reference sequence). The V gene lost 4 bases and the J gene lost 2 bases, with 10 bases spanning the gap. The CDR3 DNA reads as TGTGCCAGCAGCCCTATGGGGGCCACAGATACGCAGTATTTT. This codes for CASSPMGATDTQYF.

The CDR3 DNA follows: TGTGCCAGCAGCACGACTAGCGGGGTTGGAGAGACCCAGTACTTC. It yields the protein CASSTTSGVGETQYF. The J gene is TRBJ2-5, the V gene TRBV6-6; the match to TRBD2 covers 11 bases. The CDR3 has 15 residues. The germline V gene encodes CDR1 MNHNY and CDR2 SVGAGI (reference sequence). V gave up 6 bases and J gave up 4 bases; unmatched junction bases: 7.

CDR3 amino acids: CATSSPGTGGFGANVLTF. The CDR3 region has the DNA TGTGCCACCAGCAGTCCCGGGACAGGGGGCTTTGGGGCCAACGTCCTGACTTTC. The chain has TRBV15 and TRBJ2-6; 12 positions match TRBD1. The CDR3 contains 18 residues. J was trimmed by 3 bases and V by 3 bases; bases with no gene match: 6. CDR1 and CDR2 (germline): LNHNV, YYDKDF (reference sequence). Based on the CDR3 plus reference TRBV15 and TRBJ2-6, the full variable domain is DAMVIQNPRYQVTQFGKPVTLSCSQTLNHNVMYWYQQKSSQAPKLLFHYYDKDFNNEADTPDNFQSRRPNTSFCFLDIRSPGLGDTAMYLCATSSPGTGGFGANVLTFGAGSRLTVL.

The V and J genes are TRBV6-5 and TRBJ2-7; TRBD1 or TRBD2 may be the D gene (5 bases each). The germline V and J ends were trimmed by 2 bases and 2 bases, with 13 bases remaining between them. The germline V gene has CDR1 MNHEY and CDR2 SVGAGI. The CDR3 extends over 15 amino acids. The CDR3 bases are TGTGCCAGCAGTTACGCCCCCGGGACGACCTACGAGCAGTACTTC. Protein product: CASSYAPGTTYEQYF.

The rearrangement links TRBV19 to TRBJ1-5; D uncertain. The CDR3 is made up of 15 amino acids. Germline loops: CDR1 LNHDA, CDR2 SQIVND (reference sequence). Trimming removed 5 bases from V and 4 bases from J, with 15 bases in between. The CDR3 region is CASSRRVMGNQPQHF. The CDR3, as DNA: TGTGCCAGTAGTCGTCGGGTAATGGGAAATCAGCCCCAGCATTTT.

V and J are TRBV5-4 and TRBJ1-6; no firm D call. Germline CDR1 and CDR2: SGHNT and YYREEE (reference sequence). V was clipped by 0 bases and J by 3 bases, with 4 bases between them. CDR3 size: 14 residues. The CDR3 spells CASSLVGYNSPLHF. The CDR3 bases are TGTGCCAGCAGCTTGGTAGGCTATAATTCACCCCTCCACTTT.

V usage is TRBV7-2 and J usage is TRBJ2-3; D not certain. From germline, CDR1 is SGHTA and CDR2 FQGNSA. Trimming removed 0 bases from V and 0 bases from J, with 7 bases in between. CDR3 length: 15 amino acids. The CDR3 DNA sequence: TGTGCCAGCAGCTTAGCGGGAATTAGCACAGATACGCAGTATTTT. This translates into CASSLAGISTDTQYF.

This rearrangement joins TRBV7-9 to TRBJ2-7, with D possibly TRBD1 on 5 matching bases. With 0 bases removed from V and 3 bases from J, the gap between germline ends came to 15 bases. The CDR3 consists of 16 residues. Germline V gene sequence: CDR1 SEHNR, CDR2 FQNEAQ (reference sequence). CDR3 DNA: TGTGCCAGCAGCTTAGCGTGGCGGCAGGGAAACTACGAGCAGTACTTC. This translates into CASSLAWRQGNYEQYF.

This clone was seen more than once but under ten times. The V call is TRBV6-1, the J call TRBJ2-3; 8 bases line up with TRBD1. The CDR3 spans 16 residues. Germline trimming cut 4 bases from V and 4 bases from J; bases unmatched to any gene: 10. The germline V gene has CDR1 MNHNS and CDR2 SASEGT. The CDR3, as DNA: TGTGCCAGCAGTGTCCGGAAGGACAGGGCTTCAGATACGCAGTATTTT. This gives the protein CASSVRKDRASDTQYF.